Each of the 10 T cell receptor beta chains below was sequenced from the same sample in a study of blood T cell repertoires in COVID-19. The repertoire was sequenced with immunoSEQ multiplex PCR; TCRdb's copy has only in-frame clones and lacks some. The sample consists of around 330,000 clones, roughly 90% of them appearing once. Sequenced material: PBMCs or T cells enriched from blood (not recorded which). Receptors originate from a woman in her thirties or forties who had recovered from COVID-19.

The chain has TRBV9 and TRBJ2-1, with TRBD2 matching over 7 bases. There are 16 residues in the CDR3. Germline V gives CDR1 SGDLS, CDR2 YYNGEE. V lost 1 base and J lost 1; bases outside the gene matches: 5. CDR3 protein: CASSVWGGSSYNEQFF. The CDR3 DNA reads TGTGCCAGCAGCGTATGGGGCGGGAGTTCCTACAATGAGCAGTTCTTC.

In its sample, this clone was seen once. The chain uses TRBV3-1 (or the pseudogene TRBV3-2) and TRBJ1-5; TRBD1 agrees at 8 bases. This CDR3 comprises 14 residues. Germline V gene sequence: CDR1 LGHDT, CDR2 YNNKEL (reference sequence). After removal of 4 bases from V and 5 bases from J, the junction contained 4 bases not matched to a gene. The DNA for the CDR3 is TGTGCCAGCAGCCCACAGGGGGAGTATCAGCCCCAGCATTTT. Its protein is CASSPQGEYQPQHF.

CDR3 sequence reads: CASSQGTGNFNYGYTF. The CDR3 DNA sequence: TGTGCCAGCAGCCAAGGGACAGGGAACTTTAACTATGGCTACACCTTC. The chain joins TRBV3-1 (or the pseudogene TRBV3-2) to TRBJ1-2; the match to TRBD1 covers 8 bases. V was clipped by 1 base and J by 1 base; unmatched bases: 5. The V gene's germline CDR1 is LGHDT and CDR2 YNNKEL (reference sequence). The CDR3 spans 16 residues.

The chain links TRBV5-1 to TRBJ2-2; 7 bases fit TRBD1. The germline V gene encodes CDR1 SGHRS and CDR2 YFSETQ. V shed 3 bases and J 3 bases; nucleotides not matched to a gene: 5. CDR3 length equals 15 residues. The CDR3 bases are TGCGCCAGCAGCTCTACGACAGGGTACACCGGGGAGCTGTTTTTT. It encodes CASSSTTGYTGELFF.

The V gene is TRBV18, the J gene TRBJ1-2, with TRBD1 identical over 8 bases. With 3 bases clipped from V and 0 bases from J, the junction kept 3 bases outside the gene matches. This CDR3 contains 15 residues. CDR1 is KGHSH, CDR2 LQKENI, per germline. For the CDR3, the DNA is TGTGCCAGCTCACCCCTGGGACAGGCTAACTATGGCTACACCTTC. Its protein product is CASSPLGQANYGYTF.

The V and J genes are TRBV3-1 (or the pseudogene TRBV3-2) and TRBJ2-5; the match to TRBD2 covers 10 bases. The trim removed 1 base at V and 5 bases at J, leaving 10 bases unmatched. In germline, CDR1 is LGHDT, CDR2 YNNKEL (reference sequence). The CDR3 spans 17 residues. This CDR3 is CASSQVGSGGAGETQYF. The CDR3 nucleotides read TGTGCCAGCAGCCAAGTTGGAAGCGGGGGGGCCGGGGAGACCCAGTACTTC.

This clone came up a few times. The rearrangement uses TRBV28 and TRBJ2-5, with 10 bases that match TRBD2. The CDR3 runs 16 residues. V lost 7 bases to trimming and J lost 3 bases; unmatched junction nucleotides: 11. Germline assignment: CDR1 MDHEN and CDR2 SYDVKM. The CDR3 reads CASTKSPGLAKETQYF. In DNA, the CDR3 is TGTGCCAGCACCAAGTCCCCGGGACTAGCGAAAGAGACCCAGTACTTC. Drawing the rest from reference TRBV28 and TRBJ2-5, the complete variable domain is DVKVTQSSRYLVKRTGEKVFLECVQDMDHENMFWYRQDPGLGLRLIYFSYDVKMKEKGDIPEGYSVSREKKERFSLILESASTNQTSMYLCASTKSPGLAKETQYFGPGTRLLVL.

The genes are TRBV14 and TRBJ1-2; 7 bases are shared with TRBD1. Germline CDR1 reads SGHDN; CDR2 reads FVKESK. The CDR3 consists of 14 residues. V trimming: 1 base; J trimming: 7 bases; junction bases outside the gene matches: 6. As DNA, the CDR3 is TGTGCCAGCAGCCAAGGACAGGGTTTGCGTGGCTACACCTTC. Translated: CASSQGQGLRGYTF.

The rearrangement uses TRBV19 and TRBJ2-6; D perhaps matches TRBD2 (6 bases). The CDR3 is 15 amino acids. CDR1 is LNHDA and CDR2 is SQIVND in the germline V gene (reference sequence). Trimming stripped 3 bases from V and 2 bases from J, with 8 bases between. This chain's CDR3 is CASSIGGAGANVLTF. The DNA of the CDR3 is TGTGCCAGTAGTATTGGAGGGGCTGGGGCCAACGTCCTGACTTTC. Full variable domain (missing parts from reference TRBV19 and TRBJ2-6): DGGITQSPKYLFRKEGQNVTLSCEQNLNHDAMYWYRQDPGQGLRLIYYSQIVNDFQKGDIAEGYSVSREKKESFPLTVTSAQKNPTAFYLCASSIGGAGANVLTFGAGSRLTVL.

The rearrangement joins TRBV19 to TRBJ1-4; a possible D gene is TRBD1 (6 bases). V was clipped by 1 base and J by 7 bases, with 10 bases between them. In germline, CDR1 is LNHDA, CDR2 SQIVND (reference sequence). There are 14 residues in the CDR3. CDR3 DNA: TGTGCCAGTAGTATAGGGCAGGGGAGTGAAAAACTGTTTTTT. This translates into CASSIGQGSEKLFF.